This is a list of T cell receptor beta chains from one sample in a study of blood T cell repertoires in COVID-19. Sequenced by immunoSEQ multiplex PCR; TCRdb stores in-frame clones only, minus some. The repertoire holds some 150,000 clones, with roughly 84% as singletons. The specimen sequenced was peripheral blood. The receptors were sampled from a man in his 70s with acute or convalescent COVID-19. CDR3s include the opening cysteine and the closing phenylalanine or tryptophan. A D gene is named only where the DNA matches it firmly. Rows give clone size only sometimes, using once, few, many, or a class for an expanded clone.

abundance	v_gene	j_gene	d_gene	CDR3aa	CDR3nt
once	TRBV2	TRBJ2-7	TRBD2	CASRPGLAGDWRKIF	TGTGCCAGTCGCCCGGGACTAGCGGGAGATTGGCGGAAGATCTTC
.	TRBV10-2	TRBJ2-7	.	CASSGGDSMSSYEQYF	TGCGCCAGCAGTGGGGGGGACTCCATGAGCTCCTACGAGCAGTACTTC
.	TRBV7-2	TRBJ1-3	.	CASTFTSGNTIYF	TGTGCCAGCACATTCACAAGTGGAAACACCATATATTTT
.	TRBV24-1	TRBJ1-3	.	CATSGGSPSGNTIYF	TGTGCCACCAGTGGCGGCAGTCCCTCTGGAAACACCATATATTTT
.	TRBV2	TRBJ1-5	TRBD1	CASSVGQGEIQPQHF	TGTGCCAGCAGTGTCGGACAGGGGGAAATTCAGCCCCAGCATTTT
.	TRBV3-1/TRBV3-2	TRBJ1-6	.	CASSQDPTRPNSLHF	TGTGCCAGCAGCCAAGATCCGACACGGCCGAATAGCCTCCACTTT
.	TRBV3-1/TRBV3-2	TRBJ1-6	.	CASQRGGKNSPLHF	TGTGCCAGCCAACGTGGGGGCAAAAATTCACCCCTCCACTTT
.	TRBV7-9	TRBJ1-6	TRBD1	CASSPPGQGSRDSPLHF	TGTGCCAGCAGCCCTCCCGGACAGGGGAGTAGGGATTCACCCCTCCACTTT
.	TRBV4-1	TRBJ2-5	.	CASSLAIQETQYF	TGCGCCAGCAGCCTAGCCATCCAAGAGACCCAGTACTTC
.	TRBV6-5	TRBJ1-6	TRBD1	CASRQGDSPLHF	TGTGCCAGCAGACAGGGGGACTCACCCCTCCACTTT
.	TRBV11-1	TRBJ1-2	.	CASSFPGQHLEGYTF	TGTGCCAGCAGCTTCCCAGGACAGCATTTGGAAGGCTACACCTTC
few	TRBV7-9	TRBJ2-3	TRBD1	CASSSPDRGTDTQYF	TGTGCCAGCAGCTCCCCGGACAGGGGCACAGATACGCAGTATTTT
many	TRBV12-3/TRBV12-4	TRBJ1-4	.	CASSTSEKLFF	TGTGCCAGTAGCACGAGTGAAAAACTGTTTTTT
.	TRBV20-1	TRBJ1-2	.	CSAQRYGYTF	TGCAGTGCCCAGCGGTATGGCTACACCTTC
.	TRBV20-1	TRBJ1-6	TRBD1	CSASLRQGARNSPLHF	TGCAGTGCTAGTCTCAGACAGGGGGCTAGGAATTCACCCCTCCACTTT
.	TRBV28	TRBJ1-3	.	CASRRQDFSGNTIYF	TGTGCCAGCAGACGACAGGACTTTTCTGGAAACACCATATATTTT
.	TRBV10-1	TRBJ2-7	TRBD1	CASSDGQGYEQYF	TGCGCCAGCAGTGACGGACAGGGGTACGAGCAGTACTTC
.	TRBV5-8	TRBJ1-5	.	CASSFPGWSSNQPQHF	TGTGCCAGCAGCTTCCCAGGGTGGTCAAGCAATCAGCCCCAGCATTTT
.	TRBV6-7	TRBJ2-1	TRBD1	CASRLTGSPYNEQFF	TGTGCCAGCAGGTTGACAGGGAGTCCCTACAATGAGCAGTTCTTC
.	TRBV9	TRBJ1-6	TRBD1	CASSPLTGTGSPLHF	TGTGCCAGCAGTCCCCTGACAGGGACGGGATCACCCCTCCACTTT
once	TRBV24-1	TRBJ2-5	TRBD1	CATSDAGTGGRRETQYF	TGTGCCACCAGTGACGCCGGGACAGGGGGCCGCCGGGAGACCCAGTACTTC